Below are 23 T cell receptor beta chains sequenced from a single sample in a study of blood T cell repertoires in COVID-19. The repertoire was sequenced with immunoSEQ multiplex PCR; TCRdb's copy has only in-frame clones and lacks some. The sample lists over 200,000 clones; around 93% were seen once. Material: PBMCs or T cells enriched from blood (not recorded which). All receptors derive from a human donor in a cohort exposed to, infected with or recovered from COVID-19 (not recorded which). The donor label of this sample is uncertain.

This chain joins TRBV7-9 and TRBJ2-7; TRBD1 aligns across 10 bases. V shed 6 bases and J 0 bases; nucleotides not matched to a gene: 14. Germline CDR1 and CDR2: SEHNR and FQNEAQ (reference sequence). The CDR3 consists of 18 residues. CDR3 in amino acids: CASSSNRDRGPYSYEQYF. CDR3 nucleotide sequence: TGTGCCAGCAGTTCAAATCGGGACAGGGGACCCTACTCCTACGAGCAGTACTTC. The variable domain in full, completed from reference TRBV7-9 and TRBJ2-7, reads DTGVSQNPRHKITKRGQNVTFRCDPISEHNRLYWYRQTLGQGPEFLTYFQNEAQLEKSRLLSDRFSAERPKGSFSTLEIQRTEQGDSAMYLCASSSNRDRGPYSYEQYFGPGTRLTVT.

The chain combines TRBV6-5 with TRBJ1-2, with 8 bases matching TRBD1. From germline, CDR1 is MNHEY and CDR2 SVGAGI. CDR3 size: 14 residues. V shed 1 base and J 3 bases; nucleotides not matched to a gene: 1. CDR3 sequence reads: CASSYYRGDYGYTF. The CDR3 DNA is TGTGCCAGCAGTTACTACAGGGGGGACTATGGCTACACCTTC.

The chain uses TRBV19 and TRBJ1-1; 10 bases agree with TRBD1. This CDR3 has 14 amino acids. Germline V CDR1 and CDR2: LNHDA, SQIVND (reference sequence). Unmatched junction bases numbered 9, after V lost 3 bases and J lost 11 bases. Here the CDR3 reads CASSMATGGGRAFF. CDR3 DNA sequence: TGTGCCAGTAGTATGGCGACAGGGGGCGGTCGGGCTTTCTTT. The variable domain in full, completed from reference TRBV19 and TRBJ1-1, reads DGGITQSPKYLFRKEGQNVTLSCEQNLNHDAMYWYRQDPGQGLRLIYYSQIVNDFQKGDIAEGYSVSREKKESFPLTVTSAQKNPTAFYLCASSMATGGGRAFFGQGTRLTVV.

The genes are TRBV7-7 and TRBJ1-3; 9 bases line up with TRBD1. CDR1 and CDR2 (germline): SSHAT, FNYEAQ (reference sequence). CDR3 length: 18 amino acids. V lost 4 bases to trimming and J lost 4 bases; unmatched junction nucleotides: 14. The CDR3 protein is CASSSRTPGQGLGNTIYF. In nucleotides, the CDR3 is TGTGCCAGCAGCTCGCGCACACCGGGACAGGGTCTAGGAAACACCATATATTTT.

V and J are TRBV12-3 or TRBV12-4 and TRBJ1-6, with D possibly matching TRBD1 (6 bases). The CDR3 contains 13 residues. V was pared by 7 bases and J by 8 bases, with 12 bases between. The CDR3 DNA follows: TGTGCCAGCAAACAGGGAGCAGATTCACCCCTCCACTTT. Its protein is CASKQGADSPLHF.

This clone was recorded only once. The chain couples TRBV5-1 to TRBJ2-3; tentatively, D is TRBD1 (6 bases). Germline V gene lookup returns CDR1 SGHRS and CDR2 YFSETQ. Trimming pared 2 bases from V and 2 bases from J, leaving 18 bases between. The CDR3 has 17 residues. The CDR3 spells CASSLHGQSSVTDTQYF. CDR3 sequence (DNA): TGCGCCAGCAGCTTACACGGACAGTCCTCCGTCACAGATACGCAGTATTTT.

This chain connects TRBV19 to TRBJ2-6, with a weak D call TRBD1 (5 bases). Germline CDR1 LNHDA, CDR2 SQIVND (reference sequence). Trimming cost V 2 bases and J 0 bases, with 11 bases left between them. This CDR3 is built from 17 residues. CDR3 sequence: CASSIYRSTSGANVLTF. CDR3 coding DNA: TGTGCCAGTAGTATATACAGGTCGACCTCTGGGGCCAACGTCCTGACTTTC.

The V and J genes are TRBV27 and TRBJ2-1, with TRBD1 identical over 12 bases. This CDR3 spans 16 amino acids. CDR1 and CDR2 (germline): MNHEY, SMNVEV (reference sequence). V lost 2 bases and J lost 9; bases outside the gene matches: 8. The CDR3: CASSLIRDRGRFEQFF. The CDR3 nucleotides are TGTGCCAGCAGTTTAATAAGGGACAGGGGGCGATTTGAGCAGTTCTTC.

The rearrangement joins TRBV18 to TRBJ2-7; TRBD1 agrees at 8 bases. In germline, CDR1 is KGHSH, CDR2 LQKENI. J lost 2 bases, V lost 5 bases, and 20 bases had no gene match. This CDR3 spans 19 amino acids. CDR3 bases: TGTGCCAGCTCATCTCTTAGGACAGGGTCTCACCCAGCAGCCTACGAGCAGTACTTC. As protein: CASSSLRTGSHPAAYEQYF. Complete variable domain (other parts from reference TRBV18 and TRBJ2-7): NAGVMQNPRHLVRRRGQEARLRCSPMKGHSHVYWYRQLPEEGLKFMVYLQKENIIDESGMPKERFSAEFPKEGPSILRIQQVVRGDSAAYFCASSSLRTGSHPAAYEQYFGPGTRLTVT.

The rearrangement uses TRBV27 and TRBJ2-1, with D perhaps TRBD1 (6 bases). Germline V CDR1 and CDR2: MNHEY, SMNVEV (reference sequence). Trimming removed 7 bases from V and 4 bases from J, with 14 bases in between. This CDR3 spans 14 amino acids. CDR3 residues: CASTGQPSYNEQFF. The CDR3 coding sequence is TGTGCCAGCACCGGACAGCCTAGTTACAATGAGCAGTTCTTC.

The V call is TRBV3-1 (or the pseudogene TRBV3-2), the J call TRBJ1-1, with D perhaps TRBD1 (5 bases). V gave up 3 bases and J gave up 1 base, with 9 bases separating them. CDR1 and CDR2 (germline): LGHDT, YNNKEL (reference sequence). The CDR3 totals 14 residues. The CDR3 DNA sequence: TGTGCCAGCAGCCATGTCGGGGGGAACACTGAAGCTTTCTTT. Protein: CASSHVGGNTEAFF.

This chain connects TRBV11-2 to TRBJ2-7, with 8 bases lining up with TRBD1. There are 16 residues in the CDR3. Unmatched junction bases numbered 7, after V lost 2 bases and J lost 1 base. Germline V gene sequence: CDR1 SGHAT, CDR2 FQNNGV. CDR3 loop: CASSLRDRQISYEQYF. The DNA for the CDR3 is TGTGCCAGCAGCTTACGGGACAGGCAAATATCCTACGAGCAGTACTTC.

The CDR3 region is CATKGQGARNQPQHF. CDR3 DNA sequence: TGTGCCACCAAGGGACAGGGGGCGCGAAATCAGCCCCAGCATTTT. This chain uses TRBV15 with TRBJ1-5, with 12 positions matching TRBD1. Germline assignment: CDR1 LNHNV and CDR2 YYDKDF (reference sequence). V was clipped by 7 bases and J by 4 bases; unmatched bases: 5. This CDR3 is 15 amino acids long.

This clone was observed a few times. The rearrangement joins TRBV10-2 to TRBJ1-2, with D possibly TRBD1 on 6 matching bases. Trimming stripped 4 bases from V and 0 bases from J, with 12 bases between. Germline V CDR1 and CDR2: WSHSY, SAAADI. The CDR3 runs to 15 residues. The DNA of the CDR3 is TGCGCCAGCAGTGGGCCCGACAGGCCTAACTATGGCTACACCTTC. Protein: CASSGPDRPNYGYTF.

This chain joins TRBV3-1 (or the pseudogene TRBV3-2) and TRBJ2-7, with a weak D call TRBD1 (6 bases). Trimming stripped 5 bases from V and 6 bases from J, with 11 bases between. Germline CDR1 reads LGHDT; CDR2 reads YNNKEL (reference sequence). The CDR3 sequence is 12 residues long. CDR3 loop: CASSTNRVEQYF. Here the CDR3 DNA reads TGTGCCAGCAGCACCAACAGGGTCGAGCAGTACTTC.

V gene TRBV5-1 combines with J gene TRBJ2-2, with 7 bases matching TRBD2. J gave up 0 bases and V 6 bases, and 11 bases lay outside the gene matches. Germline V lookup: CDR1 SGHRS, CDR2 YFSETQ. CDR3 length equals 17 residues. The CDR3 sequence: CASKAGLRETNTGELFF. The CDR3 DNA reads TGCGCCAGCAAAGCGGGACTCAGGGAAACGAACACCGGGGAGCTGTTTTTT.

The chain is built from TRBV27 and TRBJ1-2; 11 positions agree with TRBD1. J was trimmed by 6 bases and V by 2 bases; bases with no gene match: 8. The CDR3 loop spans 16 amino acids. Germline V gives CDR1 MNHEY, CDR2 SMNVEV (reference sequence). The CDR3 is CASSLMGQGGEDGYTF. In nucleotides, the CDR3 is TGTGCCAGCAGTTTAATGGGACAGGGGGGAGAGGATGGCTACACCTTC.

The chain uses TRBV29-1 and TRBJ1-1, with D uncertain. With 4 bases removed from V and 0 bases from J, the gap between germline ends came to 15 bases. The length of the CDR3 is 15 residues. CDR1 is SQVTM, CDR2 ANQGSEA, per germline. In DNA, the CDR3 is TGCAGCGTTGGGACTCGAGAGGGCATGAACACTGAAGCTTTCTTT. As protein: CSVGTREGMNTEAFF. Based on the CDR3 plus reference TRBV29-1 and TRBJ1-1, the full variable domain is SAVISQKPSRDICQRGTSLTIQCQVDSQVTMMFWYRQQPGQSLTLIATANQGSEATYESGFVIDKFPISRPNLTFSTLTVSNMSPEDSSIYLCSVGTREGMNTEAFFGQGTRLTVV.

The chain combines TRBV29-1 with TRBJ1-1; no clear D gene. The CDR3 runs 14 residues. Trimming left V 8 bases short and J 0 bases short, with 16 bases between. Germline V gene data show CDR1 as SQVTM and CDR2 as ANQGSEA. The CDR3 DNA sequence: TGCAGCACGTCTGGCGGAAACATGAACACTGAAGCTTTCTTT. Protein: CSTSGGNMNTEAFF.

The chain links TRBV7-2 to TRBJ2-1, with 8 nucleotides matching TRBD2. The CDR3 is 14 amino acids. In germline, CDR1 is SGHTA, CDR2 FQGNSA. With 5 bases clipped from V and 2 bases from J, the junction kept 2 bases outside the gene matches. CDR3 DNA sequence: TGTGCCAGCAGCCCGGGACTAGCCTACAATGAGCAGTTCTTC. Translating gives CASSPGLAYNEQFF.

The chain carries TRBV7-7 and TRBJ2-7; no definite D call. V lost 4 bases to trimming and J lost 7 bases, with 14 bases between them. This CDR3 comprises 13 residues. Germline V gives CDR1 SSHAT, CDR2 FNYEAQ (reference sequence). CDR3 loop: CASSSPPSPEQYF. CDR3 DNA sequence: TGTGCCAGCAGCTCCCCCCCCTCCCCGGAGCAGTACTTC.

DNA for the CDR3: TGTGCCAGCATGCGGGGGACAGGTCGAACCGGGGAGCTGTTTTTT. This gives the protein CASMRGTGRTGELFF. This chain links TRBV14 with TRBJ2-2, with D possibly TRBD1 on 8 matching bases. The V and J ends lost 7 bases and 5 bases respectively, with 17 bases between them. Germline-derived CDR1 and CDR2 are SGHDN and FVKESK. The length of the CDR3 is 15 residues. The whole variable domain, remainder taken from reference TRBV14 and TRBJ2-2, is EAGVTQFPSHSVIEKGQTVTLRCDPISGHDNLYWYRRVMGKEIKFLLHFVKESKQDESGMPNNRFLAERTGGTYSTLKVQPAELEDSGVYFCASMRGTGRTGELFFGEGSRLTVL.

V is TRBV7-9 and J is TRBJ2-3; 9 bases are shared with TRBD2. CDR1 is SEHNR, CDR2 FQNEAQ, per germline (reference sequence). J gave up 0 bases and V 7 bases, and 5 bases lay outside the gene matches. The CDR3 runs to 15 residues. CDR3 DNA: TGTGCCAGCAAGAGCGGGGGGCGAAGCACAGATACGCAGTATTTT. It translates to CASKSGGRSTDTQYF.